Listed below are T cell receptor beta chains from one sample, sequenced in a study of T-cell reconstitution after alpha-beta-depleted transplantation in children. TCRdb analysed the PCR reads with MiXCR anew, one entry per CDR3 protein. The table shows 500,000 to 650,000 distinct CDR3 sequences, with about an eighth occurring only once. The source material was PBMCs, mostly from graft donor cells, sampled 180 days after TCRalphabeta/CD19-depleted stem cell transplant. These receptors all stem from a female patient aged 2-9 years who had a stem cell transplant for aplastic anemia, so the T cells may come from the graft donor. CDR3s include the opening cysteine and the closing phenylalanine or tryptophan. D genes are given only for firm matches. A row's size may be missing; if present it is once, few, many or a size class.

v_call	d_call	clone_size	j_call	cdr3_nt	cdr3_aa
TRBV20-1	TRBD2	few	TRBJ2-3	TGCGGAGCGACTAGCGGCCCGGATACGCAGTATTTT	CGATSGPDTQYF
TRBV5-1	.	few	TRBJ2-7	TGCGCCAGCAGCCAGTTTTCATTGACAACATACTACGAGCAGTACTTC	CASSQFSLTTYYEQYF
TRBV7-2	.	.	TRBJ1-2	TGTGCCAGCAGCTCCCGGGACGTTTACTATGGCTACACCTTC	CASSSRDVYYGYTF
TRBV7-2	.	many	TRBJ2-1	TGTGCCAGCAGCGCAGCCGGGACTGATAGTCCCGAGCAGTTCTTC	CASSAAGTDSPEQFF
TRBV29-1	.	many	TRBJ2-5	TGCAGCGTTGAAGATATGGGGTTCCAAGAGACCCAGTACTTC	CSVEDMGFQETQYF
TRBV20-1	.	.	TRBJ2-7	TGCAGTGCTAGCGGGACACTTTCCTACGAGCAGTACTTC	CSASGTLSYEQYF
TRBV12-3/TRBV12-4	.	few	TRBJ1-5	TGTGCCAGCAGCCGGGTCGCCGGAGGAATTGGCAATCAGCCCCAGCATTTT	CASSRVAGGIGNQPQHF
TRBV14	TRBD1	few	TRBJ2-1	TGTGCCAGCAGCCAACCCGGGACAGGAAACAATGAGCAGTTCTTC	CASSQPGTGNNEQFF
TRBV6-1	TRBD2	few	TRBJ2-1	TGTGCCAGCAGAAAAAGACTAGCGGGAGGGAATGAGCAGTTCTTC	CASRKRLAGGNEQFF
TRBV28	TRBD2	.	TRBJ2-1	TGTGCCAGCAGGTTGACCAGGTGGGAGGGGAACAATGAGCAGTTCTTC	CASRLTRWEGNNEQFF
TRBV12-3/TRBV12-4	.	.	TRBJ2-7	TGTGCCAGCCGTCTAGGGGATCCCTACGAGCAGTACTTC	CASRLGDPYEQYF
TRBV6-6	.	many	TRBJ2-5	TGTGCCAGCAGTTACGTTTCCCAAGAGACCCAGTACTTC	CASSYVSQETQYF
TRBV5-1	.	many	TRBJ2-3	TGCGCCAGCAGCTTGTATTGGCCGATCGAGGCAGATACGCAGTATTTT	CASSLYWPIEADTQYF
TRBV13	.	.	TRBJ2-7	TGTGCCAGCAGCCGCAGGGGAGGGGACTACGTGGACTACGAGCAGTACTTC	CASSRRGGDYVDYEQYF
TRBV12-3/TRBV12-4	.	.	TRBJ2-6	TGTGCCAGCAGTTTAAGTTCAGGCGGGGCCAACGTCCTGACTTTC	CASSLSSGGANVLTF
TRBV7-2	.	many	TRBJ2-4	TGTGCCAGCAGCTTAATTCATATCGACTTAGCCAAAAACATTCAGTACTTC	CASSLIHIDLAKNIQYF
TRBV19	.	few	TRBJ2-7	TGTGCCAGTAGCGCGTCGGTAGAATTCGAGCAGTACTTC	CASSASVEFEQYF
TRBV29-1	TRBD1	.	TRBJ1-2	TGCAGCGTTGAAGTGATTCAGGGGGCGGGCTATGGCTACACCTTC	CSVEVIQGAGYGYTF
TRBV29-1	.	few	TRBJ1-2	TGCAGCGTTGCCCCCGGACAGAACTATGGCTACACCTTC	CSVAPGQNYGYTF
TRBV15	.	many	TRBJ1-2	TGTGCCACCAGCAAAGGACAGCGGGCCCCCGTGCGTTACACCTTC	CATSKGQRAPVRYTF
TRBV6-2/TRBV6-3	TRBD1	many	TRBJ1-1	TGTGCCAGCAGTTACAGGGGGCTGACAAACACTGAAGCTTTCTTT	CASSYRGLTNTEAFF
TRBV10-2	.	few	TRBJ1-2	TGCGCCAGCACGGGGGAGGGGACTAACTATGGCTACACCTTC	CASTGEGTNYGYTF
TRBV25-1	.	once	TRBJ2-2	TGTGCCAGCAGTATAGGCTACACCGGGGAGCTGTTTTTT	CASSIGYTGELFF
TRBV19	.	.	TRBJ1-2	TGTGCCAGTAGCCTTCGGGGGGCTGACTATGGCTACACCTTC	CASSLRGADYGYTF
TRBV19	TRBD2	few	TRBJ2-3	TGTGCCAGTAGTACGATTGGCGGGAGAGGGACAGATACGCAGTATTTT	CASSTIGGRGTDTQYF
TRBV24-1	TRBD2	.	TRBJ2-5	TGTGCCACCAGTGTACCTAGCGGGAGTTCCGAGACCCAGTACTTC	CATSVPSGSSETQYF
TRBV28	.	few	TRBJ2-7	TGTGCCAGCAGTCCCACGGACGGCCCCTACGAGCAGTACTTC	CASSPTDGPYEQYF
TRBV7-6	.	few	TRBJ1-2	TGTGCCAGCAGCCCCGGGCTTTCTGGGACCGTATTCTATGGCTACACCTTC	CASSPGLSGTVFYGYTF
TRBV3-1	TRBD2	few	TRBJ2-7	TGTGCCAGCAGCCAAGATCTAGGGCGGGGGACTAGCGGGAGACCTGCTTACGAGCAGTACTTC	CASSQDLGRGTSGRPAYEQYF
TRBV10-3	.	.	TRBJ1-5	TGTGCCATCAGTGATGGGGGGCCGAATCAGCCCCAGCATTTT	CAISDGGPNQPQHF
TRBV7-2	TRBD2	few	TRBJ2-1	TGTGCCAGCAGCTTAGCGGGAGGGCCTGGTACGGGTGAGCAGTTCTTC	CASSLAGGPGTGEQFF
TRBV28	TRBD1	few	TRBJ1-5	TGTGCCAGCAGAAAAGACAGGGCCCGACAATTTAGCAATCAGCCCCAGCATTTT	CASRKDRARQFSNQPQHF
TRBV6-1	TRBD2	few	TRBJ2-1	TGTGCCAGCACAAGGACTAGCGTCGGGAATGAGCAGTTCTTC	CASTRTSVGNEQFF
TRBV29-1	.	many	TRBJ2-1	TGCAGCGTTGAAAACGGTGAGCAGTTCTTC	CSVENGEQFF
TRBV5-6	.	few	TRBJ2-1	TGTGCCAGCAGCTTGTTTTTCTTTTCTTCCTACAATGAGCAGTTCTTC	CASSLFFFSSYNEQFF
TRBV12-3/TRBV12-4	.	few	TRBJ1-5	TGTGCCAGCAGTTTTTGGCAGGGGCAGGCTCAGCCCCAGCATTTT	CASSFWQGQAQPQHF
TRBV6-5	.	few	TRBJ2-1	TGTGCCAGCAGTCCTGTATTCTTCTCCTACAATGAGCAGTTCTTC	CASSPVFFSYNEQFF
TRBV4-3	.	few	TRBJ2-1	TGCGCCAGCAGCCAAGAATCTCAAGGGTCCTACAATGAGCAGTTCTTC	CASSQESQGSYNEQFF
TRBV15	TRBD1	few	TRBJ1-6	TGTGCCACCAGCAGGGGGGACAGGGACAATTCACCCCTCCACTTT	CATSRGDRDNSPLHF
TRBV20-1	TRBD1	.	TRBJ1-2	TGCAGTGCTAGAGACCGGGACAGGGAGAATGGCTACACCTTC	CSARDRDRENGYTF